What follows are 11 T cell receptor beta chains derived from one specimen sequenced in a study of blood T cell repertoires in COVID-19. Using immunoSEQ multiplex PCR, the repertoire was profiled, and TCRdb retains in-frame clones only, with some absent. The data hold approximately 290,000 clones, with 80% to 95% observed a single time. Specimen: PBMCs or T cells enriched from blood (not recorded which). The receptors here all came from a woman in her 30s who had recovered from COVID-19.

The V call is TRBV25-1, the J call TRBJ1-6; D is unclear. This CDR3 comprises 15 residues. V lost 6 bases and J 10 bases, leaving 19 bases between the germline ends. Germline V gene sequence: CDR1 MGHDK, CDR2 SYGVNS. The CDR3 nucleotides read TGTGCCAGCAGCCTCCGTATTGGGAGTGGGTCACCCCTCCACTTT. Its translation is CASSLRIGSGSPLHF.

The V call is TRBV30, the J call TRBJ2-2; the match to TRBD2 covers 9 bases. With 0 bases clipped from V and 5 bases from J, the junction kept 4 bases outside the gene matches. In germline, CDR1 is GTSNPN, CDR2 SVGIG (reference sequence). The CDR3 runs 15 residues. Here the CDR3 DNA reads TGTGCCTGGAGTGTTTGGCGGGAGGGGACCGGGGAGCTGTTTTTT. Protein product: CAWSVWREGTGELFF.

J is TRBJ1-1 and V is TRBV19; D possibly corresponds to TRBD1 (6 bases). Trimming removed 0 bases from V and 1 base from J, with 9 bases in between. CDR3 length: 15 residues. Per the germline V gene, CDR1 is LNHDA and CDR2 is SQIVND (reference sequence). The CDR3 DNA reads TGTGCCAGTAGTATAGAAGGGGGAAGGAACACTGAAGCTTTCTTT. Its protein product is CASSIEGGRNTEAFF.

The chain carries TRBV28 and TRBJ2-1; 11 bases align to TRBD2. The CDR3 sequence is 17 residues long. The germline gives CDR1 MDHEN, CDR2 SYDVKM. V shed 5 bases, J shed 5 bases, and the junction held 11 bases outside the gene matches. The CDR3 nucleotides are TGTGCCAGCAGTCTACACGTAGGGACTAGCGGAAACAATGAGCAGTTCTTC. Residues: CASSLHVGTSGNNEQFF.

CDR3 region: CATSDLDGNCNYGYTF. The CDR3 nucleotides read TGTGCCACCAGTGACCTTGACGGGAATTGTAACTATGGCTACACCTTC. The chain carries TRBV24-1 and TRBJ1-2; D not certain. The V gene lost 4 bases and the J gene lost 1 base, with 15 bases spanning the gap. Germline CDR1 reads KGHDR; CDR2 reads SFDVKD. The CDR3 runs 16 residues.

This chain joins TRBV5-1 and TRBJ2-7; tentatively, D is TRBD2 (5 bases). Between the trimmed V and J ends, which lost 5 bases and 2 bases, there was a span of 17 bases. The CDR3 spans 15 residues. Germline V lookup: CDR1 SGHRS, CDR2 YFSETQ. The CDR3 DNA sequence: TGCGCCAGCAGGTGGAGAAGCGGCAAAACCTACGAGCAGTACTTC. Its protein is CASRWRSGKTYEQYF.

This clone was seen more than once but under ten times. V gene TRBV28 combines with J gene TRBJ2-2; 9 nucleotides line up with TRBD1. CDR3 length equals 17 residues. J gave up 1 base and V 2 bases, and 5 bases lay outside the gene matches. From germline, CDR1 is MDHEN and CDR2 SYDVKM. CDR3 sequence reads: CASSLAPGQGNTGELFF. CDR3 coding DNA: TGTGCCAGCAGTTTAGCTCCGGGACAGGGGAACACCGGGGAGCTGTTTTTT.

The chain links TRBV19 to TRBJ2-7, with 11 bases aligning to TRBD1. J was trimmed by 0 bases and V by 7 bases; bases with no gene match: 5. CDR1 is LNHDA and CDR2 is SQIVND in the germline V gene (reference sequence). CDR3 length: 15 residues. The CDR3 reads CASTQGTGGSYEQYF. The CDR3 DNA follows: TGTGCCAGTACCCAAGGGACAGGGGGCTCCTACGAGCAGTACTTC.

The chain has TRBV4-3 and TRBJ2-7; D is perhaps TRBD1 (5 bases). The CDR3 extends over 13 amino acids. V lost 5 bases, J lost 0 bases, and 8 bases lay in between. Germline CDR1 LGHNA, CDR2 YSLEER. As DNA, the CDR3 is TGCGCCAGCAGCTGGGGCAGCTCCTACGAGCAGTACTTC. This translates into CASSWGSSYEQYF.

J is TRBJ1-4 and V is TRBV2; D unresolved. V was trimmed by 7 bases and J by 4 bases, leaving 16 bases between them. CDR1 and CDR2 (germline): SNHLY, FYNNEI. This CDR3 has 15 residues. DNA for the CDR3: TGTGCCAGCACATCAGAGAGGGCCCTTAATGAAAAACTGTTTTTT. Amino acids: CASTSERALNEKLFF. The full variable domain, its missing parts supplied by reference TRBV2 and TRBJ1-4, is EPEVTQTPSHQVTQMGQEVILRCVPISNHLYFYWYRQILGQKVEFLVSFYNNEISEKSEIFDDQFSVERPDGSNFTLKIRSTKLEDSAMYFCASTSERALNEKLFFGSGTQLSVL.

This chain connects TRBV28 to TRBJ2-5; 8 bases fit TRBD2. V was clipped by 7 bases and J by 1 base; unmatched bases: 8. This CDR3 spans 15 amino acids. Germline CDR1 and CDR2: MDHEN and SYDVKM. CDR3 sequence (DNA): TGTGCCAGCACCTCATGGCGGGAGGCCCAAGAGACCCAGTACTTC. It specifies CASTSWREAQETQYF.